This record looks at one T cell receptor beta chain sequence and its context. Its cognate antigen has yet to be identified. Base qualities were left out, and no much larger clone turns up one base away. A single peripheral blood draw of about 116 mL on average was collected from each donor into heparinised tubes. A BD FACSAria II and a panel including CD45RO, CCR7, CD25, CD127, CD95 and CD27 were used to sort naive, central memory, regulatory and stem cell-like memory CD4+ T cells. All sorted populations exceeded 95% purity. Right away, PBMCs were isolated by Lymphoprep density gradient centrifugation and were stained directly, with no culture step. So that batch effects would be minimized, each experiment stained and sorted samples in pairs, pairing one healthy donor with one patient. The record originates from a study of beta chain features in type 1 diabetes (dated by TCRdb to 2016 to 2019). Study-wide context: Mean age, gender distribution, total cell number and subset yield were not different between patients and healthy donors. Across all samples, fewer than 110,000,000 sorted cells were examined, and cell number per subset correlated strongly with RNA yield. In the study, recently diagnosed type 1 diabetes patients and matched healthy donors were compared on the TCRB repertoires of their sorted circulating CD4+ T cell subsets. Regulatory and stem cell-like memory subsets were isolated from only 8 patients and about eight healthy donors, whereas naive and central memory subsets came from all 28 donors.

The High Capacity cDNA Reverse Transcription Kit was used to reverse transcribe all of the isolated RNA, meaning that expressed TCRB transcripts were what got sequenced. Naive, central memory and regulatory T cell samples underwent deep immunoSEQ sequencing, averaging about 3.57 million total reads per sample. Sorted cells were lysed in RLT buffer, and RNA was extracted using DNase-treated RNeasy Micro or Mini kits according to cell number. Each cell subset was processed separately to prevent cross-contamination, with patient and healthy donor samples processed together. The immunoSEQ multiplex PCR was used to amplify TCRB sequences from cDNA, yielding 87-bp fragments that span the CDR3 region. Sequencing of the amplicons was done on the Illumina HiSeq platform. The paper's data handling went like this. PCR bias was computationally corrected using synthetic template baselines, reads within Hamming distance 2 were collapsed, and singletons that could not be merged were discarded. Reads were aligned against IMGT so that V, D and J genes, CDR3 length and insertions or deletions at six rearrangement sites could be assigned. Within each subset, clonotype counts were normalized to sorted cell number, and only after that were true diversity and Gini coefficients computed with the tcR R package. Repertoire sharing was quantified using the overlap coefficient calculated on TCRB nucleotide sequences. The immuneACCESS repertoire file appears here via TCRdb, limited to in-frame rearrangements. These files lack a portion of the clones; in checked studies, under half of the deficit traces to unresolved V genes, and the cause of the others is not known. V and J calls and clone size are given by that table; D and trimming were obtained from the DNA. The sample table holds about 390,000 clones, of which over 8.5% were seen once. The top ten clonotypes cover about 0.63% of the sample.

Per the germline V gene (reference sequence), SGHNT is the CDR1 and YYREEE is the CDR2. The V and J ends are trimmed by 3 bases and 2 bases, leaving 17 bases between them. The cysteine opens and the phenylalanine closes a CDR3 of 16 amino acids. The only DNA kept is the CDR3, 48 bases in frame from the first base. The paper as a whole reports these results and caveats: Shorter templates might be favored by PCR, yet because patient and control samples were amplified and corrected together, any such skew would affect both groups equally. A moderate but significant shortening of TCRB CDR3 length was observed in type 1 diabetes patients in all four CD4+ subsets. Fewer insertions and more nucleotide deletions at VDJ recombination sites were observed in patients with type 1 diabetes, implying thymic rearrangement abnormalities. Naive, central memory and regulatory TCRB repertoires appeared to be more similar among patients than among healthy donors. Because cDNA rather than genomic DNA was sequenced, highly expressing activated cells could have been over-represented, although no difference in activation and CD3 levels was found between groups. Because the HLA sub-analyses included only small numbers of individuals, any influence of HLA type on TCRB rearrangement was left unresolved.

The rearrangement combines TRBV5-4 with TRBJ2-5; 6 matching bases give a weak D call of TRBD2. The sequenced sample was central memory CD4+ T cells from blood. The TCR comes from a man younger than 40 with type 1 diabetes. Here is the DNA: TGTGCCAGCAGCTCCAACCGCGGAGGGCCGCAAGAGACCCAGTACTTC. Protein translation: CASSSNRGGPQETQYF.